This entry concerns a single T cell receptor (beta chain). CDR1 and CDR2 from the germline V gene are LNHNV and YYDKDF (reference sequence). Trimming stripped 0 bases from V and 5 bases from J, with 13 bases between. The length of the CDR3 is 15 residues. Clinical histories supplied by participants themselves formed the basis of cohort assignment. Produced via immunoSEQ multiplex PCR; TCRdb's table is partial and in-frame only. The sample contains fewer than 350,000 clones, 90% of which appear only once. This sample stems from a study of blood T cell repertoires in COVID-19. The wider study: Samples of COVID-19 (acute and convalescent) were obtained from the United States, Italy and Spain. T cells, B-cell-depleted T cells, or PBMCs provided the cDNA or gDNA that served as material.

The chain is built from TRBV15 and TRBJ1-2; D remains unclear. This sequence was found in a woman younger than 35 with acute COVID-19. The material sequenced was PBMCs or T cells enriched from blood (not recorded which). The CDR3 spells CATSRDAVRAYGYTF. The CDR3, as DNA: TGTGCCACCAGCAGAGACGCGGTTCGTGCATATGGCTACACCTTC.